Listed here are 15 T cell receptor beta chains from one sample, sequenced in a study of response to subunit inactivated influenza vaccine. TCRdb ran MiXCR on the RT-PCR reads and lists one entry per CDR3 protein. Of about 780,000 distinct CDR3 sequences listed, about 18% were seen once; the top ten hold 9.5% to 13%. Material: PBMCs from blood, obtained roughly 5 days after vaccination. The receptor source for this set is a man aged 50 to 60 who received an inactivated influenza vaccine.

The rearrangement links TRBV2 to TRBJ2-7, with 8 nucleotides matching TRBD1. CDR3 length: 16 residues. The junction had 13 bases not matched to a gene; V was cut back by 5 bases and J by 4 bases. Germline-derived CDR1 and CDR2 are SNHLY and FYNNEI. This CDR3 is CASSSLAGRGLYEQYF. CDR3 coding DNA: TGTGCCAGCAGTTCTCTGGCCGGCAGGGGGCTGTACGAGCAGTACTTC.

The rearrangement links TRBV12-3 or TRBV12-4 to TRBJ2-7; TRBD1 agrees at 7 bases. The junction had 8 bases not matched to a gene; V was cut back by 6 bases and J by 6 bases. CDR3 length equals 13 residues. For the CDR3, the DNA is TGTGCCAGCAGATCCTACAGGGGTGGCGAGCAGTACTTC. It is translated as CASRSYRGGEQYF.

The chain recombines TRBV10-3 with TRBJ1-5; D unresolved. Trimming stripped 6 bases from V and 1 base from J, with 7 bases between. CDR3 length equals 13 residues. In germline, CDR1 is ENHRY, CDR2 SYGVKD. The chain's CDR3 is CAIRSVSNQPQHF. CDR3 nucleotide sequence: TGTGCCATCAGATCTGTCAGCAATCAGCCCCAGCATTTT.

Only one count was recorded for this clonotype. This clone may be a read error of a much larger clone one base away. The rearrangement uses TRBV18 and TRBJ1-2, with D maybe TRBD1 (6 bases). Looked up from germline, CDR1 is KGHSH and CDR2 is LQKENI. CDR3 length: 13 amino acids. The CDR3 here is CASSPPGGYGYSF. In nucleotides, the CDR3 is TGTGCCAGCTCACCTCCCGGGGGCTATGGCTACTCCTTC.

This clonotype was recorded many times. The chain joins TRBV29-1 to TRBJ2-1, with D possibly being TRBD1 or TRBD2 (6 bases each). Germline values: CDR1 SQVTM, CDR2 ANQGSEA. The CDR3 has 16 residues. V lost 3 bases and J 3 bases, leaving 18 bases between the germline ends. For the CDR3, the DNA is TGCAGCGTTGAGGAAATCGGAGGGGGTTTCTACAATGAGCAGTTCTTC. This encodes CSVEEIGGGFYNEQFF.

The chain employs TRBV6-5 and TRBJ2-1; D may be TRBD1 or TRBD2 (5 bases each). The V and J ends lost 3 bases and 2 bases respectively, with 14 bases between them. Germline V gene sequence: CDR1 MNHEY, CDR2 SVGAGI. The CDR3 sequence is 16 residues long. CDR3 DNA: TGTGCCAGCAGTTATTCCCGGGACGTTGCCTACAATGAGCAGTTCTTC. Translation gives CASSYSRDVAYNEQFF.

The rearrangement uses TRBV4-3 and TRBJ2-7; 9 bases are shared with TRBD1. Germline assignment: CDR1 LGHNA and CDR2 YSLEER. The CDR3 is made up of 17 amino acids. V shed 4 bases, J shed 0 bases, and the junction held 10 bases outside the gene matches. The CDR3 loop reads CASSPSYRDRVSYEQYF. The DNA for the CDR3 is TGCGCCAGCAGCCCCTCCTACCGGGACAGGGTCTCCTACGAGCAGTACTTC.

This clonotype came up a few times. The chain combines TRBV7-2 with TRBJ2-5; tentatively, D is TRBD1 or TRBD2 (5 bases each). Germline CDR1 and CDR2: SGHTA and FQGNSA. V shed 3 bases and J shed 9 bases, with 26 bases lying between them. The CDR3 spans 17 residues. CDR3 residues: CASSFNRVRQRGLAQYF. The CDR3 DNA reads TGTGCCAGCAGCTTTAATCGGGTCAGACAGCGCGGGTTGGCCCAGTACTTC. The variable domain in full, with the rest retrieved from reference TRBV7-2 and TRBJ2-5, is GAGVSQSPSNKVTEKGKDVELRCDPISGHTALYWYRQSLGQGLEFLIYFQGNSAPDKSGLPSDRFSAERTGGSVSTLTIQRTQQEDSAVYLCASSFNRVRQRGLAQYFGPGTRLLVL.

This clonotype was recorded a few times. The chain combines TRBV5-1 with TRBJ1-1; a weak D match, TRBD1 (6 bases). The CDR3 is 16 residues long. Germline values: CDR1 SGHRS, CDR2 YFSETQ. Trimming removed 8 bases from V and 1 base from J, with 21 bases in between. DNA for the CDR3: TGCGCCAGTTCCCGTGGGACATCGGGCCCGAACACTGAAGCTTTCTTT. It codes for CASSRGTSGPNTEAFF.

The chain carries TRBV15 and TRBJ2-2; tentative D call: TRBD2 (5 bases). The CDR3 is made up of 13 amino acids. Trimming pared 10 bases from V and 5 bases from J, leaving 14 bases between. Germline CDR1 and CDR2: LNHNV and YYDKDF (reference sequence). CDR3 sequence reads: CAIPGRRTGELFF. The CDR3 DNA is TGTGCCATCCCGGGAAGAAGAACCGGGGAGCTGTTTTTT.

The sample holds a few counts of this clonotype. This chain links TRBV6-5 with TRBJ2-5, with a possible D match to TRBD2 (5 bases). Trimming pared 0 bases from V and 5 bases from J, leaving 13 bases between. Germline V gives CDR1 MNHEY, CDR2 SVGAGI. CDR3 length: 15 residues. This CDR3 is CASSYSSGSRETQYF. The CDR3 nucleotides are TGTGCCAGCAGTTACTCTTCGGGGAGCCGGGAGACCCAGTACTTC.

This clonotype was seen a handful of times. The rearrangement links TRBV7-2 to TRBJ2-5; D ambiguous. CDR1 is SGHTA and CDR2 is FQGNSA in the germline V gene. The ends were cut back, 4 bases at V and 5 bases at J, with 8 bases in the middle. CDR3 length: 12 amino acids. CDR3 DNA sequence: TGTGCCAGCAGCTCCCCGTGGGAGACCCAGTACTTC. The encoded protein is CASSSPWETQYF.

This clonotype showed up just once. The V call is TRBV9, the J call TRBJ2-3; D possibly corresponds to TRBD1 (6 bases). Germline-derived CDR1 and CDR2 are SGDLS and YYNGEE. The CDR3 runs to 15 residues. V lost 4 bases and J lost 2, with 14 bases in between. The CDR3 nucleotides read TGTGCCAGCAGCCCGCGACAGGCCCACACAGATACGCAGTATTTT. Its translation is CASSPRQAHTDTQYF. The whole variable domain, remainder taken from reference TRBV9 and TRBJ2-3, is DSGVTQTPKHLITATGQRVTLRCSPRSGDLSVYWYQQSLDQGLQFLIQYYNGEERAKGNILERFSAQQFPDLHSELNLSSLELGDSALYFCASSPRQAHTDTQYFGPGTRLTVL.

The chain uses TRBV27 and TRBJ2-5, with a tentative D call TRBD2 (6 bases). Per the germline V gene, CDR1 is MNHEY and CDR2 is SMNVEV (reference sequence). Trimming removed 7 bases from V and 5 bases from J, with 29 bases in between. The CDR3 covers 18 residues. The CDR3 region has the DNA TGTGCCAGCATGTCCCGCGGGGCCCCTCGACTTTCGGGGGAGACCCAGTACTTC. Its protein is CASMSRGAPRLSGETQYF.

This chain connects TRBV14 to TRBJ2-1; weak D call: TRBD1 (6 bases). The V and J ends lost 1 base and 1 base respectively, with 14 bases between them. This CDR3 is 17 amino acids long. The V gene's germline CDR1 is SGHDN and CDR2 FVKESK. CDR3 bases: TGTGCCAGCAGCCAAGTCCGTGGCAGGGGTTCCTACAATGAGCAGTTCTTC. Protein: CASSQVRGRGSYNEQFF. Based on the CDR3 plus reference TRBV14 and TRBJ2-1, the full variable domain is EAGVTQFPSHSVIEKGQTVTLRCDPISGHDNLYWYRRVMGKEIKFLLHFVKESKQDESGMPNNRFLAERTGGTYSTLKVQPAELEDSGVYFCASSQVRGRGSYNEQFFGPGTRLTVL.